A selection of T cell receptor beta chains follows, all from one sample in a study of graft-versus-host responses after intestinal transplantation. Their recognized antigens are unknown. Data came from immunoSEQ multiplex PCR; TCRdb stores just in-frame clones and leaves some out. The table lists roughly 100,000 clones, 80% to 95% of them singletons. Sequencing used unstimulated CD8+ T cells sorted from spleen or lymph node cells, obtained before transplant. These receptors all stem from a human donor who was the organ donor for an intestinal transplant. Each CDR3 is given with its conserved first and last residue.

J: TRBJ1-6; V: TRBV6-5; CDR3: CASSWTQGANNSPLHF
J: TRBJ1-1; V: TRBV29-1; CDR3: CSALEGTEAFF
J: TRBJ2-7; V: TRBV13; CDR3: CASSKTDNYEQYF
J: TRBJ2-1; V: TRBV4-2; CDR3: CASSAGLDNEQFF
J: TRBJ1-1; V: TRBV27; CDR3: CASSPTGPTEAFF
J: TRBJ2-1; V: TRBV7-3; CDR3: CASSSTGGNEQFF
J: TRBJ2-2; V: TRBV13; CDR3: CASSLDTAAGELFF
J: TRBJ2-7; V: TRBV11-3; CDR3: CASSSTEPGSSYEQYF
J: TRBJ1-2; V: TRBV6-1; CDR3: CASSEAGAGYFLYGYTF
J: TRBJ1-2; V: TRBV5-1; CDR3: CASSLPGTGDGYTF
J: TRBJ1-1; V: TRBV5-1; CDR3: CASSLDRGLSTEAFF
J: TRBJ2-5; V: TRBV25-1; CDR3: CASSEASPPGTQYF
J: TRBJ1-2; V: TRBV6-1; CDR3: CASKNRESYGYTF
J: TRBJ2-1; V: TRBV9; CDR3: CASSVALADNEQFF
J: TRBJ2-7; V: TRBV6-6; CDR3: CASSRGLAGGYEQYF
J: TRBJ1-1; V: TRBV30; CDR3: CAWRDLGPFSEAFF
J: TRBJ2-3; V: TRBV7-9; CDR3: CASSFAPRLGGYDTQYF
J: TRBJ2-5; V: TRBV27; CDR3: CASSLSANDQETQYF
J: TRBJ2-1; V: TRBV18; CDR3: CASSPWRGETYNEQFF
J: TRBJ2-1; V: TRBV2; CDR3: CARTSGGWNEQFF
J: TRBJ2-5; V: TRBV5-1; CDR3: CASSLLAGAKEQYF
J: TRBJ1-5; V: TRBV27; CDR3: CASSFNGANQPQHF
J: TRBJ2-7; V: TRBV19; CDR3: CASSTMQGIEQYF
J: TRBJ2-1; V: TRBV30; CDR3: CAWITGLGEQFF
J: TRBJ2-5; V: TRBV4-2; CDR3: CASSQGASGGSETQYF
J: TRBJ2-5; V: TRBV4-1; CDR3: CASSQETLAGAETQYF